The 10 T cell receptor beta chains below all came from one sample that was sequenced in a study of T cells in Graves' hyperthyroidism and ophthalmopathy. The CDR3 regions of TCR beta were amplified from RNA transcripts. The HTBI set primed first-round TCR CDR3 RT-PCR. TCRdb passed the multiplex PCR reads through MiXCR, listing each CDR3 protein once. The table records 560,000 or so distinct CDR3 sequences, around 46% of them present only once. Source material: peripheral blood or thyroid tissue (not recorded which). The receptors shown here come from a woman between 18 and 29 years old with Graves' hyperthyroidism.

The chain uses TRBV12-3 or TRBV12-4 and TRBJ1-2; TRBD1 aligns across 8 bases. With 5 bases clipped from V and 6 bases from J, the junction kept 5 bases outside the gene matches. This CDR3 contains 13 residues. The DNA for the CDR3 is TGTGCCAGCAGTCCCCGACAGGGGAATGGCTACACCTTC. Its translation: CASSPRQGNGYTF.

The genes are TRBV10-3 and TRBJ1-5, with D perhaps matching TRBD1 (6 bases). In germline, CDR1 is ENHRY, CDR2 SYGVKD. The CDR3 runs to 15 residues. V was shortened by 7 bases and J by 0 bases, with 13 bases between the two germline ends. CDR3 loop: CAITRGPHSNQPQHF. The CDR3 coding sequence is TGTGCCATCACCAGGGGACCTCATAGCAATCAGCCCCAGCATTTT.

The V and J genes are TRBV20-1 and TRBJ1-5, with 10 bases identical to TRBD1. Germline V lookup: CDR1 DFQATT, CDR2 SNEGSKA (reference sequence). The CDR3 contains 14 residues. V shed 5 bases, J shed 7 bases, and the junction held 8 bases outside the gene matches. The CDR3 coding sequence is TGCAGTGCTGACAGGGGGCGCAGTGGGCAGCCCCAGCATTTT. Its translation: CSADRGRSGQPQHF.

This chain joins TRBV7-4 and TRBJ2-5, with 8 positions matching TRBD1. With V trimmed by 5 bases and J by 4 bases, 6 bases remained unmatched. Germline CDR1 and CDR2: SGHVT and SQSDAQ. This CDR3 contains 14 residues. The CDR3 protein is CASSVLTGGETQYF. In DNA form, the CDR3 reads TGTGCCAGCAGCGTACTTACAGGGGGAGAGACCCAGTACTTC.

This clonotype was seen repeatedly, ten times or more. CDR3 protein: CASSSATGELFF. CDR3 DNA sequence: TGTGCCAGCAGCTCCGCCACCGGGGAGCTGTTTTTT. The V and J genes are TRBV7-3 and TRBJ2-2; D remains unclear. Germline CDR1 and CDR2: SGHTA and FQGTGA. Trimming shortened V by 4 bases and J by 4 bases, and 4 bases separated the two germline ends. The CDR3 loop spans 12 amino acids.

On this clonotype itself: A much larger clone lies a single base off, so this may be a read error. CDR3 sequence reads: CASSPQGASGANVLTF. For the CDR3, the DNA is TGTGCCAGCAGCCCACAGGGGGCATCTGGGGCCAACGTCCTGACTTTC. This chain uses TRBV12-3 or TRBV12-4 with TRBJ2-6; 9 nucleotides agree with TRBD1. V dropped 6 bases and J dropped 1; count of bases not matched to a gene: 4. This CDR3 spans 16 amino acids.

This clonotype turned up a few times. As DNA, the CDR3 is TGCAGTGCTCCGGGACTAGCGGGATACGAGCAGTACTTC. Its translation is CSAPGLAGYEQYF. V gene TRBV20-1 combines with J gene TRBJ2-7, with 13 bases fitting TRBD2. Germline trimming cut 5 bases from V and 4 bases from J; bases unmatched to any gene: 2. The CDR3 has 13 amino acids. The V gene's germline CDR1 is DFQATT and CDR2 SNEGSKA (reference sequence).

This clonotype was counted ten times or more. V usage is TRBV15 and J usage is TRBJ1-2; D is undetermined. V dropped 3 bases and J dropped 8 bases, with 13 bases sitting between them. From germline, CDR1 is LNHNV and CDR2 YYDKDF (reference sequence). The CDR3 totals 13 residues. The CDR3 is CATSSGFARGYTF. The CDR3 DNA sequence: TGTGCCACCAGCAGTGGCTTCGCTAGAGGCTACACCTTC.

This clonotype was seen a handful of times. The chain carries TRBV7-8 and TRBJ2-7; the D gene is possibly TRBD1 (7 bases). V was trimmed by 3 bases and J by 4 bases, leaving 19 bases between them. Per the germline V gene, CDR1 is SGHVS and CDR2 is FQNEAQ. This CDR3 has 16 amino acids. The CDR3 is CASSLGRRRGRYEQYF. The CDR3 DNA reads TGTGCCAGCAGCTTGGGCAGGAGGAGGGGGCGATACGAGCAGTACTTC.

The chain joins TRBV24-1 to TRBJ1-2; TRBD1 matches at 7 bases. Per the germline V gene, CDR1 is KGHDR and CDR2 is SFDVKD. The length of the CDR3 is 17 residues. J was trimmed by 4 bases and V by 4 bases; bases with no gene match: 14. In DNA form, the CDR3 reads TGTGCCACCAGTGACGGGACAGATAATTTAGATCCCTATGGCTACACCTTC. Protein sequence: CATSDGTDNLDPYGYTF.